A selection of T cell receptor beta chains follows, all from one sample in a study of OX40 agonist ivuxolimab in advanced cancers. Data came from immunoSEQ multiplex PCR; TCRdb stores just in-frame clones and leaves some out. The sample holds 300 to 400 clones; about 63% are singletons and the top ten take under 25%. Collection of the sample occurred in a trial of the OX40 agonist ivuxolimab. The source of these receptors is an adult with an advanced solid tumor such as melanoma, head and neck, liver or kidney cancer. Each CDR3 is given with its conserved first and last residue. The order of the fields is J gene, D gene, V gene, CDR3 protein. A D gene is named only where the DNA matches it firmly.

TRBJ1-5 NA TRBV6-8 CASSSLPGQPQHF
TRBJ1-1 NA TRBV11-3 CASSHGGDSQNTEAFF
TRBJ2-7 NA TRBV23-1 CASSTRTAYEQYF
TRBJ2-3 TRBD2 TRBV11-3 CASSPRGTSTDTQYF
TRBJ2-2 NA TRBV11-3 CASSQVTGAPTGELFF
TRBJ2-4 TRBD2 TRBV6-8 CASTDVSGGAKNIQYF
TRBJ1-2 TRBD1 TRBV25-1 CASSESPGQGESYTF
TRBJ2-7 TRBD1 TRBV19 CASSITGGPAGVTFYEQYF
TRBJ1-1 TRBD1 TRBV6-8 CASSYGQAGLEAFF
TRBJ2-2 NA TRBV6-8 CASSYLGTTTGELFF
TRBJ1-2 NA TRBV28 CASRPLTGERDNGYTF
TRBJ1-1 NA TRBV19 CASTSRPPGGEAFF
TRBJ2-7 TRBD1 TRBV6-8 CASGTGDYEQYF
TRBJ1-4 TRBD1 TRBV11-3 CASTTVGQNNEKLFF
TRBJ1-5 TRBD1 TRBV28 CASSLADRGNQPQHF
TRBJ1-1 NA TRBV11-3 CASSLDLGTVEAFF
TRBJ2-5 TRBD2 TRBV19 CASSASGRYQETQYF
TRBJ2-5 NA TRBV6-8 CASLSGGETQYF
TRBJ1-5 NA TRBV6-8 CASTLFGGQPQHF
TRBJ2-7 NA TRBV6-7 CASSPGQLQYF
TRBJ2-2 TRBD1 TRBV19 CASSIRTGANTGELFF
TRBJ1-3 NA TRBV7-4 CASSLGVGNTIYF
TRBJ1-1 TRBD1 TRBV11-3 CASSWPSGQIDTEAFF
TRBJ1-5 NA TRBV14 CASSQDPPTRHQPQHF
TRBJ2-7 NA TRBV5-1 CASSFGTGRSGGEQYF
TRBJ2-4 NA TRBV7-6 CASSLVVTEGAKNIQYF
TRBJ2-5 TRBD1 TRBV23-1 CASSLPDRDQETQYF
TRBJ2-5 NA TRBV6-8 CASSYSPADPGETQYF
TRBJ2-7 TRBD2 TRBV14 CASSQRPSSLQRGLAISSYEQYF
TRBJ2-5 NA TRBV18 CASSPMEQTETQYF
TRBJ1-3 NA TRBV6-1 CASSEEGTGNTIYF
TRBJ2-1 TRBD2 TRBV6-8 CASRGLAGGSGHEQFF
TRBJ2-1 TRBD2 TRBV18 CASSPRGLAGVSEQFF
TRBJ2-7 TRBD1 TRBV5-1 CASSPKPGQALSEQYF
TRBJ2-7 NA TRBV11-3 CASSQVRGNFYEQYF
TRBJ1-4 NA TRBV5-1 CASRGRTTNEKLFF
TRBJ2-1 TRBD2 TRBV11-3 CASSPTAGLAAEGQFF